This T cell receptor beta chain stems from a study of CD8 T cell repertoires and HIV-1 epitope variants. V lost 5 bases and J 4 bases, leaving 15 bases between the germline ends. Germline V gives CDR1 MNHEY, CDR2 SMNVEV (reference sequence). The CDR3 totals 15 residues. Assay used: immunoSEQ multiplex PCR; TCRdb lists only in-frame clones, some missing. The sample contains over 90,000 clones, approximately 70% of which appear only once. The J gene is TRBJ2-1, the V gene TRBV27, with D perhaps matching TRBD2 (6 bases). The sample consisted of uncultured baseline CD8+ T cells from peripheral blood mononuclear cells (PBMCs). This receptor was taken from a male donor with HIV. The CDR3 DNA sequence: TGTGCCAGCAGTAAGGGACTCCCCTCTTACAATGAGCAGTTCTTC. It codes for CASSKGLPSYNEQFF.